This note documents a single T cell receptor beta chain sequence. This CDR3 is 10 amino acids long. Germline CDR1 reads SEHNR; CDR2 reads FQNEAQ (reference sequence). V was pared by 4 bases and J by 5 bases, with 2 bases between. Profiling relied on immunoSEQ multiplex PCR, and the TCRdb table lists in-frame clones only, not all of them. The sample includes about 820,000 clones, more than 85% of them seen just once. The sample comes from a study of shared clonotypes between healthy human individuals. Naive CD8 cells comprised CD45RO-negative, CCR7-positively selected cells, excluding terminally differentiated effector memory CD45RA+ cells. The donors, healthy adults who were HIV-negative, had experienced no recent acute infections or vaccinations.

The sequenced material came from naive CD8+ T cells sorted from blood. The chain couples TRBV7-9 to TRBJ2-5; D is unclear. The receptor comes from a man aged 30-40 years in good health. CDR3 nucleotides: TGTGCCAGCAGCTGGGAGACCCAGTACTTC. This gives the protein CASSWETQYF. Supplemented by reference TRBV7-9 and TRBJ2-5, the full variable domain reads DTGVSQNPRHKITKRGQNVTFRCDPISEHNRLYWYRQTLGQGPEFLTYFQNEAQLEKSRLLSDRFSAERPKGSFSTLEIQRTEQGDSAMYLCASSWETQYFGPGTRLLVL.